This T cell receptor (beta chain) stems from a study of CXCR3-negative and CXCR3-positive naive CD8 T cells. The CDR3 is 12 amino acids. Study findings and constraints: Expression of CXCR3 was partially reduced after cryopreservation, and fresh PBMCs were used in most assays. Higher TRB CDR3 hydrophobicity marked CXCR3-positive naive cells relative to CXCR3-negative naive cells. Naive CXCR3-positive and CXCR3-negative cells shared similar TRBV-TRBJ usage, unlike memory cells.

Of note for this clonotype: Its target is unknown.

The TRB cDNA libraries were prepared by 5' RACE with UMI labels. After re-calling the 5' RACE reads, TCRdb lists one entry per CDR3 protein, DNA absent. Recorded for this sample: some 85,000 distinct CDR3 sequences. Naive cells were sorted as CD45RO-, CCR7+, CD27+ and CD95-. Source material: naive CXCR3+ CD8+ T cells from blood. Subset here: CD45RO-CCR7+CD27+CD95- naive CD8+ T cells expressing CXCR3 (TNR3+). The rearrangement links TRBV21-1 to TRBJ1-1. TRBV21-1 is flagged as a pseudogene. This sequence originates from a human donor in good health. Some clones in this sample may be carry-over from other donors' samples. CDR3 sequence: CASSRGGIVAFF.